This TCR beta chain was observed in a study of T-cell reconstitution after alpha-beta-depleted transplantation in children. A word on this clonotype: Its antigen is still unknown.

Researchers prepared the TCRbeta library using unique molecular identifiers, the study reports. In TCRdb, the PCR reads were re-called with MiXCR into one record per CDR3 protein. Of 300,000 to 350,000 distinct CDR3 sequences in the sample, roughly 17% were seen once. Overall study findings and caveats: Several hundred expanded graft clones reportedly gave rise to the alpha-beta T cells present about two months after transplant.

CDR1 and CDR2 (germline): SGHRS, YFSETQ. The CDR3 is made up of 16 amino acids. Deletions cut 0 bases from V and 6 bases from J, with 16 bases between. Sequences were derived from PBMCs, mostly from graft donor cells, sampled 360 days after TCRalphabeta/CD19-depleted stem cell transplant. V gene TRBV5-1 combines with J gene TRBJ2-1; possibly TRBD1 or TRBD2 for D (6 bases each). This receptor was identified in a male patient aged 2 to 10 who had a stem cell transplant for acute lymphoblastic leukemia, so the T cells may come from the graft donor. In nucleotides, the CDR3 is TGCGCCAGCAGCTTGGTAGGGGGGCTAGGACCCAATGAGCAGTTCTTC. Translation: CASSLVGGLGPNEQFF.